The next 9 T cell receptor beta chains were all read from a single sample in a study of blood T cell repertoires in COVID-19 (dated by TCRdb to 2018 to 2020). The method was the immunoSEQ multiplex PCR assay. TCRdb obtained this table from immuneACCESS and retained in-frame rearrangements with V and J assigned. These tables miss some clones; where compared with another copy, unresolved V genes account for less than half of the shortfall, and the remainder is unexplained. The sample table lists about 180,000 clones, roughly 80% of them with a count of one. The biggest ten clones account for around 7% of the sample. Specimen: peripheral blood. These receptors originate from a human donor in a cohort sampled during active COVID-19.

Written as DNA, the CDR3 is TGTGCCAGCAGCGCCGGGACAGGGGCTGTTGCTTTCTTT. Its translation is CASSAGTGAVAFF. V usage is TRBV9 and J usage is TRBJ1-1, with 10 bases fitting TRBD1. The CDR3 has 13 amino acids. V shed 3 bases, J shed 11 bases, and the junction held 7 bases outside the gene matches. Germline loops: CDR1 SGDLS, CDR2 YYNGEE.

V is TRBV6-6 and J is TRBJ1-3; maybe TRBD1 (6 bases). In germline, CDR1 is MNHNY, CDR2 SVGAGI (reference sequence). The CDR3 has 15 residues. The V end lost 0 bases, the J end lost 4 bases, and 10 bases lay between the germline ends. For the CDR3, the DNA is TGTGCCAGCAGTTACTCTTCAGGGGTAGGAAACACCATATATTTT. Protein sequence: CASSYSSGVGNTIYF.

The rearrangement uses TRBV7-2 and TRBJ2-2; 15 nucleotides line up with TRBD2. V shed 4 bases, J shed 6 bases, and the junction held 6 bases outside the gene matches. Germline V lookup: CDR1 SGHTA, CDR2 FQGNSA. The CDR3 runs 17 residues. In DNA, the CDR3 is TGTGCCAGCAGCTCCCGGACTAGCGGGGGGGCGGCCGGGGAGCTGTTTTTT. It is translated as CASSSRTSGGAAGELFF. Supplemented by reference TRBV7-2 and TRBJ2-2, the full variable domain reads GAGVSQSPSNKVTEKGKDVELRCDPISGHTALYWYRQSLGQGLEFLIYFQGNSAPDKSGLPSDRFSAERTGGSVSTLTIQRTQQEDSAVYLCASSSRTSGGAAGELFFGEGSRLTVL.

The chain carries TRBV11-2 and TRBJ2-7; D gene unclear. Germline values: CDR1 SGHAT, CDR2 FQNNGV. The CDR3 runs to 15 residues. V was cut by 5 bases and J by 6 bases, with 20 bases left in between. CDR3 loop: CASSPPSELRFEQYF. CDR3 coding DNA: TGTGCCAGCAGCCCCCCCTCCGAACTCAGGTTCGAGCAGTACTTC. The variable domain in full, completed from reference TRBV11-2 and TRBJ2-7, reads EAGVAQSPRYKIIEKRQSVAFWCNPISGHATLYWYQQILGQGPKLLIQFQNNGVVDDSQLPKDRFSAERLKGVDSTLKIQPAKLEDSAVYLCASSPPSELRFEQYFGPGTRLTVT.

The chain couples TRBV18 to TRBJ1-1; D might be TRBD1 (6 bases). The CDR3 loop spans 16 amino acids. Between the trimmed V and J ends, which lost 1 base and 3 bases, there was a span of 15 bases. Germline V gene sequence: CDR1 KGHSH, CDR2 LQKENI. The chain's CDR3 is CASSPQAGALYTEAFF. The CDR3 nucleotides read TGTGCCAGCTCACCACAGGCAGGGGCCCTATACACTGAAGCTTTCTTT. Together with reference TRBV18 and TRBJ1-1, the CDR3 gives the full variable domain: NAGVMQNPRHLVRRRGQEARLRCSPMKGHSHVYWYRQLPEEGLKFMVYLQKENIIDESGMPKERFSAEFPKEGPSILRIQQVVRGDSAAYFCASSPQAGALYTEAFFGQGTRLTVV.

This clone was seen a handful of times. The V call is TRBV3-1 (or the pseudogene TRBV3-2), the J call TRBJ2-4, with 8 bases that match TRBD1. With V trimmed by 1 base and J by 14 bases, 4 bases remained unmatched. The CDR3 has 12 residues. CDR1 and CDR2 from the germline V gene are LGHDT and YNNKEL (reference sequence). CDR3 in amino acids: CASSQGQGMEYF. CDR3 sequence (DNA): TGTGCCAGCAGCCAAGGACAGGGGATGGAGTACTTC.

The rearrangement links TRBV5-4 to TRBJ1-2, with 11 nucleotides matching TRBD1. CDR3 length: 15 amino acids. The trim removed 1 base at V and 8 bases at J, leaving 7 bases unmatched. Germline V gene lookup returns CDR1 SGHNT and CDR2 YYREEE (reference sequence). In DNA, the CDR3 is TGTGCCAGCAGCTTGTATGGACAGGGGGCATCGGGCTACACCTTC. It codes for CASSLYGQGASGYTF. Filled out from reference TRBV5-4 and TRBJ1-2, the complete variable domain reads ETGVTQSPTHLIKTRGQQVTLRCSSQSGHNTVSWYQQALGQGPQFIFQYYREEENGRGNFPPRFSGLQFPNYSSELNVNALELDDSALYLCASSLYGQGASGYTFGSGTRLTVV.

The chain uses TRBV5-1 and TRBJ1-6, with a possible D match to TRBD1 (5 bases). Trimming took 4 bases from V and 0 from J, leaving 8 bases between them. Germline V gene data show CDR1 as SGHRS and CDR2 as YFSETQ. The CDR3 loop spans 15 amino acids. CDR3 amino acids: CASSRTSSYNSPLHF. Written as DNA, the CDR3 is TGCGCCAGCAGCCGGACAAGCTCCTATAATTCACCCCTCCACTTT.

DNA of the CDR3: TGTGCCAGCAGCTCCGACAGGGATGGCTCTGGGGCCAACGTCCTGACTTTC. This translates into CASSSDRDGSGANVLTF. The V and J genes are TRBV7-3 and TRBJ2-6; 7 bases line up with TRBD1. V was clipped by 4 bases and J by 0 bases; unmatched bases: 6. CDR1 SGHTA and CDR2 FQGTGA come from the germline V gene. This CDR3 is built from 17 residues.